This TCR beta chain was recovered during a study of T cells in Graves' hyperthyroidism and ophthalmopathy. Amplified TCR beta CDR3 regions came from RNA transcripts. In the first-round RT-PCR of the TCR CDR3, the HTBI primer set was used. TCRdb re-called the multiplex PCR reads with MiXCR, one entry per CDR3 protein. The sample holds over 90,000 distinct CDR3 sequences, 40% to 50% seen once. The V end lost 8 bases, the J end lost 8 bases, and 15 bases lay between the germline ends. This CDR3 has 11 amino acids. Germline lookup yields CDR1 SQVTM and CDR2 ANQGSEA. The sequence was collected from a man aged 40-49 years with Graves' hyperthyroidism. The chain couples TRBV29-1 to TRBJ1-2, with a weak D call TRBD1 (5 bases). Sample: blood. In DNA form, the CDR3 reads TGCAGCAGTTACTCAGGGTCGGGCTACACCTTC. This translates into CSSYSGSGYTF.